Below are 8 T cell receptor beta chains sequenced from a single sample in a study of blood T cell repertoires in COVID-19. Here immunoSEQ multiplex PCR was the method, and the copy in TCRdb shows in-frame clones only, minus some. Here the sample spans 330,000 or so clones, 87% being singletons. Sequencing was carried out using PBMCs or T cells enriched from blood (not recorded which). Source of these receptors: a man in his forties in a cohort exposed to, infected with or recovered from COVID-19 (not recorded which).

The V and J genes are TRBV15 and TRBJ1-4; 8 nucleotides align to TRBD1. Germline V gene data show CDR1 as LNHNV and CDR2 as YYDKDF (reference sequence). V trimming: 5 bases; J trimming: 0 bases; junction bases outside the gene matches: 5. CDR3 length: 16 amino acids. The CDR3 protein is CATSFQGAATNEKLFF. Here the CDR3 DNA reads TGTGCCACCAGCTTTCAGGGGGCCGCAACTAATGAAAAACTGTTTTTT.

This sequence joins TRBV24-1 and TRBJ2-5; 7 bases line up with TRBD2. V lost 4 bases to trimming and J lost 0 bases; unmatched junction nucleotides: 4. The CDR3 loop spans 15 amino acids. The germline gives CDR1 KGHDR, CDR2 SFDVKD. CDR3 sequence (DNA): TGTGCCACCAGTGAGGCTAGCGGAAACCAAGAGACCCAGTACTTC. It codes for CATSEASGNQETQYF.

J is TRBJ2-1 and V is TRBV15; 9 bases align to TRBD2. V was clipped by 0 bases and J by 9 bases; unmatched bases: 6. The CDR3 extends over 15 amino acids. The germline gives CDR1 LNHNV, CDR2 YYDKDF (reference sequence). The CDR3 here is CATSREREGHSEQFF. CDR3 coding DNA: TGTGCCACCAGCAGAGAGCGGGAGGGCCACAGTGAGCAGTTCTTC.

The V call is TRBV12-3 or TRBV12-4, the J call TRBJ2-7, with D unresolved. V was pared by 5 bases and J by 4 bases, with 9 bases between. The CDR3 length is 12 residues. CDR3 loop: CASSLLGYEQYF. CDR3 bases: TGTGCCAGCAGTCTCCTAGGATACGAGCAGTACTTC.

The genes are TRBV27 and TRBJ2-7; tentatively, D is TRBD1 (7 bases). CDR1 and CDR2 from the germline V gene are MNHEY and SMNVEV (reference sequence). V was clipped by 6 bases and J by 2 bases, with 11 bases between them. CDR3 length: 13 amino acids. Written as DNA, the CDR3 is TGTGCCAGCAGACGCGGGACAGCCTACGAGCAGTACTTC. Its translation: CASRRGTAYEQYF.

Only one count was recorded for this clone. J is TRBJ1-3 and V is TRBV6-5; 9 bases fit TRBD1. The CDR3 runs to 15 residues. CDR1 is MNHEY, CDR2 SVGAGI, per germline. V lost 4 bases to trimming and J lost 7 bases; unmatched junction nucleotides: 8. The CDR3 bases are TGTGCCAGCAGTTCCGCCGGGACAGGGCGGAACACCATATATTTT. It translates to CASSSAGTGRNTIYF.

The genes are TRBV13 and TRBJ2-1, with D hard to call. The V gene's germline CDR1 is PRHDT and CDR2 FYEKMQ (reference sequence). With 5 bases removed from V and 7 bases from J, the gap between germline ends came to 18 bases. The CDR3 contains 15 residues. This chain's CDR3 is CASSSPGDVRNEQFF. DNA for the CDR3: TGTGCCAGCAGCAGCCCTGGAGACGTAAGGAATGAGCAGTTCTTC.

The chain employs TRBV18 and TRBJ2-7, with D maybe TRBD2 (5 bases). CDR1 KGHSH and CDR2 LQKENI come from the germline V gene. V lost 4 bases, J lost 5 bases, and 15 bases lay in between. CDR3 length equals 14 residues. The CDR3: CASSRAGYGNEQYF. CDR3 DNA sequence: TGTGCCAGCTCACGGGCGGGCTACGGGAACGAGCAGTACTTC.